These T cell receptor beta chains were read from a single sample in a study of persistence of HIV-infected CD4 T cells. Their antigens are not known. The table came from immunoSEQ multiplex PCR; TCRdb's copy has only in-frame clones and leaves some out. The sample has tens of thousands of clones; roughly 74% are singletons. The starting material was CD4+ T cells sorted from PBMCs after approximately 20-hour stimulation, obtained from a patient who received antiretroviral therapy. The source is an adult man with HIV who was CMV-seropositive. The CDR3 runs from the conserved cysteine through the conserved F or W. Fields, in order: V gene, J gene, CDR3 protein.

V gene: TRBV3-1/TRBV3-2; J gene: TRBJ1-6; CDR3 protein: CASKGQLNSPLHF
V gene: TRBV3-1/TRBV3-2; J gene: TRBJ1-2; CDR3 protein: CASSQDLHGNYGYTF
V gene: TRBV19; J gene: TRBJ1-2; CDR3 protein: CASSWDSGLDYGYTF
V gene: TRBV5-6; J gene: TRBJ1-1; CDR3 protein: CASSWRGLNTEAFF
V gene: TRBV30; J gene: TRBJ1-1; CDR3 protein: CAWSPGGENTEAFF
V gene: TRBV18; J gene: TRBJ1-1; CDR3 protein: CASSPAGGMNTEAFF
V gene: TRBV9; J gene: TRBJ2-5; CDR3 protein: CASSPGLSGQETQYF
V gene: TRBV7-8; J gene: TRBJ2-2; CDR3 protein: CASSSRTGTGFTGELFF
V gene: TRBV4-1; J gene: TRBJ1-6; CDR3 protein: CASSQDRGAIFNSPLHF
V gene: TRBV10-1; J gene: TRBJ1-1; CDR3 protein: CASSPRRTEAFF
V gene: TRBV6-5; J gene: TRBJ1-5; CDR3 protein: CASRDRADQPQHF
V gene: TRBV10-3; J gene: TRBJ1-2; CDR3 protein: CAISEYQGRGYTF
V gene: TRBV4-1; J gene: TRBJ2-4; CDR3 protein: CASSRAGTSGRRGIQYF
V gene: TRBV4-1; J gene: TRBJ2-3; CDR3 protein: CASRPDSYLTDTQYF
V gene: TRBV6-5; J gene: TRBJ2-7; CDR3 protein: CASSYREGPYEQYF
V gene: TRBV5-4; J gene: TRBJ2-1; CDR3 protein: CASSPRTSGTYNEQFF
V gene: TRBV4-1; J gene: TRBJ1-5; CDR3 protein: CASSQDNTPSNQPQHF
V gene: TRBV29-1; J gene: TRBJ1-3; CDR3 protein: CSVEDVGNTIYF
V gene: TRBV7-2; J gene: TRBJ2-3; CDR3 protein: CASSNDGGEDTQYF
V gene: TRBV7-2; J gene: TRBJ2-7; CDR3 protein: CASRGTGTYEQYF
V gene: TRBV7-2; J gene: TRBJ1-2; CDR3 protein: CASSFTQSYGYTF